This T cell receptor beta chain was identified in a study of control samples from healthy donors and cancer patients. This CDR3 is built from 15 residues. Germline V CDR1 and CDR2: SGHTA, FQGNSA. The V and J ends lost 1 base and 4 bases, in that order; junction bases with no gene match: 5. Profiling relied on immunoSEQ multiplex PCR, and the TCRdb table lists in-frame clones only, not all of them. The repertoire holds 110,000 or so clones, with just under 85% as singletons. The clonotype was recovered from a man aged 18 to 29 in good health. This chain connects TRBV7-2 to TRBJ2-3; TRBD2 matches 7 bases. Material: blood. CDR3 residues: CASSLGWTRADTQYF. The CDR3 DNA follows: TGTGCCAGCAGCTTAGGATGGACTAGGGCAGATACGCAGTATTTT.